This T cell receptor (beta chain) was captured in a study of T-cell reconstitution after alpha-beta-depleted transplantation in children. The germline V gene encodes CDR1 MNHEY and CDR2 SVGEGT. The CDR3 runs to 13 residues. V lost 6 bases, J lost 2 bases, and 8 bases lay in between. The TCRbeta library was prepared with unique molecular identifiers. MiXCR was run by TCRdb on the PCR reads, yielding one entry per CDR3 protein. The profile shows about 230,000 distinct CDR3 sequences, approximately 9.5% of them singletons. V gene TRBV6-2 or TRBV6-3 combines with J gene TRBJ1-5; D ambiguous. Sequenced here: PBMCs from the stem cell graft donor, sampled from the stem cell graft. This sequence was found in a human donor who donated a stem cell graft to a child with acute lymphoblastic leukemia. The CDR3 DNA is TGTGCCAGCAGGGGATCGGGCAATCAGCCCCAGCATTTT. Its protein product is CASRGSGNQPQHF.